The present TCR beta chain was sequenced within a study of human T cells and chemical hapten exposure. The V and J ends lost 7 bases and 5 bases, in that order; junction bases with no gene match: 9. Germline lookup yields CDR1 DFQATT and CDR2 SNEGSKA (reference sequence). The CDR3 has 14 amino acids. This clonotype was picked up a small number of times. Time point described: patch test 1, 2 weeks after DPC sensitization. Treatment meaning: therapeutic diphenylcyclopropenone sensitization with weekly scalp DPC. Blood was collected ahead of every patch test applied. TCRdb called the RACE reads again in MiXCR, with one record for every CDR3 protein. The sample shows roughly 200,000 distinct CDR3 sequences, about a fifth of them seen only once.

The rearrangement joins TRBV20-1 to TRBJ2-5; 11 bases are a match to TRBD2. The receptor was isolated from a woman in her forties or fifties with alopecia areata. Some clones in this sample may be carry-over from other donors' samples. The sample consisted of whole blood, taken in connection with sensitization to the hapten diphenylcyclopropenone (DPC). The CDR3: CSGATSGTFETQYF. The CDR3 nucleotides are TGCAGTGGAGCGACTAGCGGGACTTTCGAGACCCAGTACTTC.